One sample yielded the 12 T cell receptor beta chains listed below, sequenced in a study of OX40 agonist ivuxolimab in advanced cancers. Receptors were amplified or captured by the immunoSEQ multiplex PCR assay. TCRdb re-hosts the immuneACCESS table, in-frame sequences only. Its copies lack some clones; in the studies checked, an unresolved V gene accounts for under half of them, and the cause for the rest is not known. Across this sample there are some 100,000 clones, with more than 85% seen only once. Under 0.65% of the sample comes from the top ten. The sequences come from CD4+ or CD8+ T cells sorted from blood, collected in a trial of the OX40 agonist ivuxolimab. The receptors derive from an adult with an advanced solid tumor such as melanoma, head and neck, liver or kidney cancer.

V and J are TRBV28 and TRBJ2-1; the D gene is possibly TRBD2 (5 bases). The V gene's germline CDR1 is MDHEN and CDR2 SYDVKM. Trimming took 6 bases from V and 2 from J, leaving 11 bases between them. The CDR3 totals 14 residues. CDR3 bases: TGTGCCAGCAGCCTAGCAAATACCTACAATGAGCAGTTCTTC. Translation: CASSLANTYNEQFF.

The gene calls are TRBV28 and TRBJ2-2; D not certain. This CDR3 is 13 amino acids long. The V gene lost 6 bases and the J gene lost 1 base, with 6 bases spanning the gap. The germline gives CDR1 MDHEN, CDR2 SYDVKM. DNA for the CDR3: TGTGCCAGCAGAACAGAGAACACCGGGGAGCTGTTTTTT. It is translated as CASRTENTGELFF. The entire variable domain, with the rest obtained from reference TRBV28 and TRBJ2-2, is as follows: DVKVTQSSRYLVKRTGEKVFLECVQDMDHENMFWYRQDPGLGLRLIYFSYDVKMKEKGDIPEGYSVSREKKERFSLILESASTNQTSMYLCASRTENTGELFFGEGSRLTVL.

The chain links TRBV5-1 to TRBJ2-5; TRBD2 matches at 9 bases. V was clipped by 1 base and J by 7 bases; unmatched bases: 17. CDR1 is SGHRS and CDR2 is YFSETQ in the germline V gene. The CDR3 extends over 18 amino acids. The CDR3 region is CASSLSRKVAGATGTQYF. CDR3 DNA: TGCGCCAGCAGCTTGTCAAGGAAGGTAGCGGGGGCGACGGGGACCCAGTACTTC. Variable domain in full (rest from reference TRBV5-1 and TRBJ2-5): KAGVTQTPRYLIKTRGQQVTLSCSPISGHRSVSWYQQTPGQGLQFLFEYFSETQRNKGNFPGRFSGRQFSNSRSEMNVSTLELGDSALYLCASSLSRKVAGATGTQYFGPGTRLLVL.

J is TRBJ2-1 and V is TRBV29-1; TRBD1 might be the D (6 bases). The germline CDR1 and CDR2 sequences are SQVTM and ANQGSEA. The length of the CDR3 is 15 residues. Trimming took 1 base from V and 3 from J, leaving 13 bases between them. For the CDR3, the DNA is TGCAGCGTTGAAGGGGCCCAGGGGATCTACAATGAGCAGTTCTTC. Protein sequence: CSVEGAQGIYNEQFF.

The J gene is TRBJ1-2, the V gene TRBV2; D gene uncertain. The CDR3 runs to 15 residues. Per germline, CDR1 SNHLY and CDR2 FYNNEI. V shed 4 bases and J shed 3 bases, with 15 bases lying between them. The chain's CDR3 is CASSATLRGDYGYTF. The CDR3 DNA follows: TGTGCCAGCAGTGCGACATTACGCGGGGACTATGGCTACACCTTC.

The V and J genes are TRBV25-1 and TRBJ1-1; D perhaps matches TRBD1 (5 bases). The germline V gene has CDR1 MGHDK and CDR2 SYGVNS. V was shortened by 6 bases and J by 5 bases, with 13 bases between the two germline ends. CDR3 length: 13 residues. This chain's CDR3 is CASRGPASTEAFF. The CDR3 DNA reads TGTGCCAGCAGGGGGCCGGCATCAACTGAAGCTTTCTTT.

The J gene is TRBJ2-1, the V gene TRBV6-5; TRBD2 aligns across 13 bases. The CDR3 totals 15 residues. V was clipped by 6 bases and J by 1 base; unmatched bases: 0. Germline loops: CDR1 MNHEY, CDR2 SVGAGI. CDR3 DNA sequence: TGTGCCAGCAGACTAGCGGGAGGGTCCTACAATGAGCAGTTCTTC. It is translated as CASRLAGGSYNEQFF.

The chain carries TRBV28 and TRBJ1-5, with 11 bases identical to TRBD1. The CDR3 sequence is 15 residues long. V trimming: 8 bases; J trimming: 7 bases; junction bases outside the gene matches: 10. Germline V gene lookup returns CDR1 MDHEN and CDR2 SYDVKM. Written as DNA, the CDR3 is TGTGCCAGCTACCGGACAGGGGGCCCCAGCCAGCCCCAGCATTTT. Translated, it gives CASYRTGGPSQPQHF.

This clone came up once. V and J are TRBV7-9 and TRBJ2-1; 8 nucleotides align to TRBD2. Germline V gives CDR1 SEHNR, CDR2 FQNEAQ (reference sequence). The V gene end was trimmed by 5 bases and the J gene end by 4 bases; junction bases not matched to a gene: 19. The CDR3 is 19 residues long. The CDR3 sequence is CASSTRNMSGRGVYNEQFF. The CDR3 nucleotides are TGTGCCAGCAGCACCCGGAATATGAGCGGGAGAGGAGTTTACAATGAGCAGTTCTTC.

The chain carries TRBV29-1 and TRBJ2-7; 9 bases line up with TRBD1. Germline CDR1 SQVTM, CDR2 ANQGSEA. Losses at the gene ends were 7 bases for V and 5 bases for J; bases not matched to a gene: 6. The CDR3 is 12 amino acids. As DNA, the CDR3 is TGCAGCGCCGGGACAGGGATCGACGAGCAGTACTTC. This encodes CSAGTGIDEQYF.

The chain couples TRBV6-6 to TRBJ2-7; D might be TRBD1 or TRBD2, each matching 6 bases. In germline, CDR1 is MNHNY, CDR2 SVGAGI (reference sequence). Trimming took off 6 bases at V and 0 bases at J, with 9 bases between the two ends. The CDR3 sequence is 13 residues long. The CDR3 bases are TGTGCCAGCAGACAGGGAGGCTCCTACGAGCAGTACTTC. Protein sequence: CASRQGGSYEQYF.

This clone was seen once. The chain employs TRBV28 and TRBJ2-3, with 8 nucleotides matching TRBD2. The germline V gene encodes CDR1 MDHEN and CDR2 SYDVKM. The CDR3 spans 16 residues. The J segment lost 5 bases and the V segment lost 3 bases, leaving 10 bases of the junction unmatched. CDR3 in amino acids: CASSFVGGVSEDTQYF. The CDR3 DNA is TGTGCCAGCAGTTTCGTCGGGGGGGTCAGTGAAGATACGCAGTATTTT.